Listed here is a single TCR beta chain. Antigen: not known. This sample is drawn from a study of T cell responses to AZD1222 COVID-19 vaccine. Whole-study results and caveats: Unmutated variant regions are reportedly targeted by nearly half of spike-specific TCRs. Sampling that yielded the repertoires occurred only after the peak T cell response. A rise in Spike-specific TCR breadth and depth followed two AZD1222 doses.

Sequencing was performed with immunoSEQ multiplex PCR; in TCRdb, only in-frame clones are kept and a portion is missing. The profile covers about 110,000 clones, with 87% appearing a single time and approximately 3% taken by the ten largest. The CDR3 length is 17 residues. Looked up from germline, CDR1 is LNHDA and CDR2 is SQIVND (reference sequence). V shed 5 bases, J shed 0 bases, and the junction held 8 bases outside the gene matches. Sequencing used peripheral blood, obtained on day 0 of AZD1222 vaccination. This receptor was obtained from an adult in good health. The chain combines TRBV19 with TRBJ1-4; 8 bases match TRBD1. CDR3 protein: CASSAPGQAATNEKLFF. CDR3 in DNA: TGTGCCAGTAGTGCACCGGGACAGGCTGCAACTAATGAAAAACTGTTTTTT.